This record looks at one TCR beta chain sequence and its context. Only in-frame clones appear in the TCRdb table, and some are missing; sequencing was by immunoSEQ multiplex PCR. This sample yields 50,000 or so clones, of which approximately 89% are seen a single time; about 6.7% belongs to the top ten. This entry belongs to a study of PD-1 blockade in classical Hodgkin lymphoma. Time point noted: cycle 4 day 1 (C4D1), after more than five weeks of nivolumab. With no exception, relapse followed autologous stem cell transplantation in all patients, and brentuximab vedotin exposure varied. The TCR was taken from a human donor with classical Hodgkin lymphoma. The sequencing here drew on peripheral blood mononuclear cells (PBMCs), taken before the fourth cycle of nivolumab.

CDR3 region: CASSKDRGREQYF. DNA of the CDR3: TGTGCCAGCAGTAAAGACAGGGGTCGCGAGCAGTACTTC. The chain employs TRBV6-1 and TRBJ2-7, with TRBD1 identical over 8 bases. V lost 5 bases to trimming and J lost 6 bases; unmatched junction nucleotides: 6. This CDR3 comprises 13 residues. CDR1 and CDR2 (germline): MNHNS, SASEGT.